Each of the 14 T cell receptor beta chains below was sequenced from the same sample in a study of blood T cell repertoires in COVID-19. Libraries were prepared by immunoSEQ multiplex PCR; TCRdb keeps only in-frame clonotypes and omits some of them. This table has under 95,000 clones, approximately 79% appearing once. The sample consisted of peripheral blood. The receptors derive from a man in his 70s with acute or convalescent COVID-19.

The V and J genes are TRBV5-1 and TRBJ1-2, with TRBD1 as a possible D gene (6 bases). Trimming removed 4 bases at V and 2 bases at J, with 9 bases between. Germline CDR1 and CDR2: SGHRS and YFSETQ. This CDR3 region has 13 residues. CDR3 bases: TGCGCCAGCAGCGAGGACAGCAACTATGGCTACACCTTC. It encodes CASSEDSNYGYTF.

With respect to this clone: At one of its ends the junction is not consistent with the germline gene, which may arise from a read error. V is TRBV10-3 and J is TRBJ1-5; D is possibly TRBD1 (5 bases). Germline loops: CDR1 ENHRY, CDR2 SYGVKD. This CDR3 comprises 13 residues. The CDR3: CATSRRDDQSQHF. CDR3 bases: TGTGCCACCAGCCGGAGGGACGATCAGTCCCAGCATTTT.

This clone was observed a few times. The chain is built from TRBV7-9 and TRBJ2-1, with 9 bases identical to TRBD1. J was trimmed by 5 bases and V by 6 bases; bases with no gene match: 8. Per germline, CDR1 SEHNR and CDR2 FQNEAQ (reference sequence). The CDR3 sequence is 15 residues long. The CDR3 is CASRRGDRVNNEQFF. The CDR3 DNA follows: TGTGCCAGCAGACGGGGGGACAGGGTCAACAATGAGCAGTTCTTC.

This chain links TRBV5-6 with TRBJ2-7, with TRBD2 as a possible D gene (6 bases). The germline CDR1 and CDR2 sequences are SGHDT and YYEEEE. V lost 4 bases to trimming and J lost 4 bases, with 12 bases between them. The CDR3 sequence is 13 residues long. CDR3: CASSRGDSYEQYV. CDR3 sequence (DNA): TGTGCCAGCAGCAGAGGGGACTCATACGAGCAGTACGTC.

The chain joins TRBV15 to TRBJ1-6; unclear D gene. Trimming removed 0 bases at V and 9 bases at J, with 12 bases between. This CDR3 has 15 residues. Germline assignment: CDR1 LNHNV and CDR2 YYDKDF (reference sequence). CDR3 residues: CATSRDRTMSSPLHF. The CDR3 DNA reads as TGTGCCACCAGCAGAGATCGGACTATGAGTTCACCCCTCCACTTT.

This chain links TRBV9 with TRBJ1-4, with 7 nucleotides matching TRBD1. The CDR3 has 16 residues. Germline-derived CDR1 and CDR2 are SGDLS and YYNGEE. The junction had 11 bases not matched to a gene; V was cut back by 5 bases and J by 4 bases. CDR3 sequence: CASSPRGVNINEKLFF. The CDR3, as DNA: TGTGCCAGCAGTCCCAGGGGGGTGAATATTAATGAAAAACTGTTTTTT.

V gene TRBV10-3 combines with J gene TRBJ2-7, with 12 bases fitting TRBD1. CDR3 length: 15 amino acids. After removal of 8 bases from V and 6 bases from J, the junction contained 11 bases not matched to a gene. CDR1 and CDR2 (germline): ENHRY, SYGVKD. The CDR3 region has the DNA TGTGCCATCGGGGATACCGGGACAGGGGGCTCCGAGCAGTACTTC. It is translated as CAIGDTGTGGSEQYF.

This clone was detected only once. This chain uses TRBV2 with TRBJ2-1, with TRBD2 as a possible D gene (5 bases). Trimming cost V 7 bases and J 5 bases, with 21 bases left between them. The CDR3 extends over 16 amino acids. Germline CDR1 SNHLY, CDR2 FYNNEI. The CDR3 loop reads CASTEFVGFGDNEQFF. In nucleotides, the CDR3 is TGTGCCAGCACCGAATTCGTAGGGTTCGGGGACAATGAGCAGTTCTTC.

Remarks on this clone: A junction end diverges from the germline sequence, so it may reflect a read error. CDR3 loop: CASSQEVRLAGATF. CDR3 nucleotide sequence: TGTGCCAGCAGCCAAGAAGTCCGACTAGCGGGCGCAACTTTT. This chain uses TRBV14 with TRBJ2-3; 10 nucleotides match TRBD2. This CDR3 is 14 amino acids long. Germline CDR1 is SGHDN and CDR2 is FVKESK.

The V call is TRBV2, the J call TRBJ2-7; D remains ambiguous. Germline V lookup: CDR1 SNHLY, CDR2 FYNNEI. Trimming pared 1 base from V and 2 bases from J, leaving 9 bases between. This CDR3 contains 14 residues. This chain's CDR3 is CASSEGGATYEQYF. The CDR3 DNA follows: TGTGCCAGCAGTGAAGGAGGCGCAACCTACGAGCAGTACTTC.

The rearrangement links TRBV5-1 to TRBJ2-5, with D perhaps TRBD1 (5 bases). The CDR3 covers 15 residues. Germline V CDR1 and CDR2: SGHRS, YFSETQ. With 0 bases removed from V and 5 bases from J, the gap between germline ends came to 14 bases. CDR3 bases: TGCGCCAGCAGCTTGGCCGAAGGGGAAGGGGAGACCCAGTACTTC. Translation: CASSLAEGEGETQYF.

This rearrangement joins TRBV7-2 to TRBJ1-2; 7 bases map to TRBD1. This CDR3 spans 17 amino acids. J was trimmed by 4 bases and V by 10 bases; bases with no gene match: 21. Germline CDR1 and CDR2: SGHTA and FQGNSA. Here the CDR3 reads CAILTEEGRGVIYGYTF. The CDR3 nucleotides are TGTGCCATCCTCACGGAAGAAGGCAGGGGGGTTATCTATGGCTACACCTTC.

V and J are TRBV6-6 and TRBJ1-5, with a tentative D call TRBD1 (6 bases). This CDR3 has 15 residues. The germline V and J ends were trimmed by 6 bases and 2 bases, with 14 bases remaining between them. Germline V CDR1 and CDR2: MNHNY, SVGAGI (reference sequence). The CDR3 reads CASRVQGNGNQPQHF. CDR3 in DNA: TGTGCCAGCAGGGTACAGGGAAATGGCAATCAGCCCCAGCATTTT.

This chain connects TRBV12-5 to TRBJ1-3; D gene ambiguous. In germline, CDR1 is LGHNT, CDR2 FRNRAP. The length of the CDR3 is 14 residues. Trimming removed 7 bases from V and 4 bases from J, with 14 bases in between. CDR3 sequence reads: CASAPGGFGNTIYF. The CDR3 nucleotides read TGTGCTAGTGCCCCGGGAGGGTTCGGAAACACCATATATTTT.